The 27 T cell receptor beta chains given below trace back to one sample, sequenced in a study of T-cell memory formation after mild COVID-19. TCRdb called the 5' RACE reads again in MiXCR, with one record for every CDR3 protein. Of under 400,000 distinct CDR3 sequences listed, approximately 21% are singletons. Sequences were obtained from PBMCs or a T cell subset sorted from them (not recorded which). These receptors all come from an adult woman who had mild COVID-19 (a few samples of this study predate the infection). Cell type and time point are not known.

V and J are TRBV20-1 and TRBJ2-5; D remains unclear. Germline V CDR1 and CDR2: DFQATT, SNEGSKA (reference sequence). The CDR3 totals 13 residues. V lost 3 bases, J lost 7 bases, and 15 bases lay in between. CDR3 protein: CSASRQNIWTQYF. CDR3 coding DNA: TGCAGTGCTAGTAGGCAGAACATATGGACCCAGTACTTC.

This clonotype was seen many times. As the CDR3 is not closed by the conserved phenylalanine or tryptophan, this likely results from a read error. No DNA is shown, since the ends of the CDR3 on it are uncertain; the CDR3 is the one TCRdb lists. This rearrangement joins TRBV12-3 or TRBV12-4 to TRBJ1-2; TRBD1 was called by the table and not checked on the DNA. The CDR3 length is 10 residues, termini included. CDR3 protein: CASSPDRSSL.

The gene calls are TRBV10-3 and TRBJ2-1; 7 bases line up with TRBD1. Germline V CDR1 and CDR2: ENHRY, SYGVKD. The CDR3 spans 13 residues. The V and J ends lost 4 bases and 5 bases, in that order; junction bases with no gene match: 2. The CDR3 coding sequence is TGTGCCATCAGTGTCGGGACAGACAATGAGCAGTTCTTC. It translates to CAISVGTDNEQFF.

This clonotype has only a few counts. The V and J genes are TRBV7-6 and TRBJ1-6; D may be TRBD1 (5 bases). V lost 5 bases and J 4 bases, leaving 15 bases between the germline ends. CDR1 and CDR2 (germline): SGHVS, FNYEAQ. CDR3 length equals 16 residues. CDR3 loop: CASSRETATYNSPLHF. DNA of the CDR3: TGTGCCAGCAGCCGAGAGACAGCCACATATAATTCACCCCTCCACTTT. The whole variable domain, filled in from reference TRBV7-6 and TRBJ1-6, reads GAGVSQSPRYKVTKRGQDVALRCDPISGHVSLYWYRQALGQGPEFLTYFNYEAQQDKSGLPNDRFSAERPEGSISTLTIQRTEQRDSAMYRCASSRETATYNSPLHFGNGTRLTVT.

This clonotype was picked up a small number of times. V is TRBV9 and J is TRBJ2-1; D gene uncertain. The CDR3 consists of 13 residues. Per the germline V gene, CDR1 is SGDLS and CDR2 is YYNGEE. Trimming shortened V by 0 bases and J by 6 bases, and 7 bases separated the two germline ends. Here the CDR3 reads CASSVVSGNEQFF. The CDR3 nucleotides read TGTGCCAGCAGCGTAGTGAGTGGCAATGAGCAGTTCTTC.

This rearrangement joins TRBV5-1 to TRBJ1-1; TRBD1 might be the D (5 bases). V was trimmed by 5 bases and J by 8 bases, leaving 19 bases between them. The CDR3 consists of 14 residues. Germline values: CDR1 SGHRS, CDR2 YFSETQ. The CDR3 loop is CASRYTAGLQEAFF. CDR3 bases: TGCGCCAGCAGATACACAGCGGGACTTCAGGAAGCTTTCTTT. Full variable domain (remainder filled in from reference TRBV5-1 and TRBJ1-1): KAGVTQTPRYLIKTRGQQVTLSCSPISGHRSVSWYQQTPGQGLQFLFEYFSETQRNKGNFPGRFSGRQFSNSRSEMNVSTLELGDSALYLCASRYTAGLQEAFFGQGTRLTVV.

This clonotype was seen more than once but under ten times. The chain links TRBV7-3 to TRBJ2-1; D is perhaps TRBD1 or TRBD2 (5 bases each). V was clipped by 4 bases and J by 6 bases, with 13 bases between them. Germline assignment: CDR1 SGHTA and CDR2 FQGTGA. The CDR3 runs 14 residues. DNA of the CDR3: TGTGCCAGCAGCTCGGGGCCTGCCCCCAATGAGCAGTTCTTC. It is translated as CASSSGPAPNEQFF.

This clonotype appeared a few times. The chain is built from TRBV6-6 and TRBJ2-3; weak D call: TRBD1 (5 bases). The CDR3 loop spans 14 amino acids. V was pared by 0 bases and J by 6 bases, with 10 bases between. Germline loops: CDR1 MNHNY, CDR2 SVGAGI (reference sequence). As DNA, the CDR3 is TGTGCCAGCAGTTACTCGAGGTCAGGGGATACGCAGTATTTT. It specifies CASSYSRSGDTQYF.

This chain joins TRBV9 and TRBJ2-6; D is unclear. Germline lookup yields CDR1 SGDLS and CDR2 YYNGEE. This CDR3 comprises 13 residues. Trimming removed 6 bases at V and 2 bases at J, with 6 bases between. CDR3 DNA: TGTGCCAGCATGGGGACTGGGGCCAACGTCCTGACTTTC. Protein: CASMGTGANVLTF.

Here the CDR3 DNA reads TGTGCCAGCAGCTCAACGGACTACACAACAGATACGCAGTATTTT. Protein: CASSSTDYTTDTQYF. The chain is built from TRBV4-2 and TRBJ2-3, with a possible D match to TRBD2 (6 bases). V gave up 5 bases and J gave up 3 bases, with 15 bases separating them. The germline CDR1 and CDR2 sequences are LGHNA and YNFKEQ. The CDR3 loop spans 15 amino acids.

There are a few counts of this clonotype. J is TRBJ2-5 and V is TRBV18; 9 nucleotides align to TRBD1. The V and J ends lost 3 bases and 3 bases, in that order; junction bases with no gene match: 2. Germline CDR1 KGHSH, CDR2 LQKENI. There are 14 residues in the CDR3. CDR3 in DNA: TGTGCCAGCTCACCCCGGGACAGGGAAGAGACCCAGTACTTC. Residues: CASSPRDREETQYF.

This chain links TRBV30 with TRBJ2-5; D remains ambiguous. V lost 3 bases to trimming and J lost 5 bases, with 10 bases between them. Germline V gene lookup returns CDR1 GTSNPN and CDR2 SVGIG (reference sequence). CDR3 length: 12 amino acids. The CDR3 region has the DNA TGTGCCTGGAGCCCGGGCTATGAGACCCAGTACTTC. This gives the protein CAWSPGYETQYF.

CDR3 in amino acids: CASSPRSGGQGRETQYF. The CDR3 DNA is TGTGCCAGCTCACCACGGTCGGGGGGACAAGGGCGAGAGACCCAGTACTTC. This rearrangement joins TRBV18 to TRBJ2-5; D perhaps matches TRBD2 (7 bases). Germline loops: CDR1 KGHSH, CDR2 LQKENI. The CDR3 runs 17 residues. The V end was cut by 1 base, the J end by 4 bases, with 19 bases between.

In its sample, this clonotype was seen a few times. The genes are TRBV7-9 and TRBJ2-1; TRBD2 aligns across 8 bases. Germline loops: CDR1 SEHNR, CDR2 FQNEAQ (reference sequence). There are 17 residues in the CDR3. J lost 2 bases, V lost 1 base, and 7 bases had no gene match. DNA for the CDR3: TGTGCCAGCAGCTTAGAGGGACTAGGAAGGGCCTACAATGAGCAGTTCTTC. Protein product: CASSLEGLGRAYNEQFF.

There are many counts of this clonotype. The chain recombines TRBV25-1 with TRBJ2-7, with TRBD1 matching over 9 bases. The CDR3 has 14 amino acids. Germline CDR1 and CDR2: MGHDK and SYGVNS. V trimming: 4 bases; J trimming: 5 bases; junction bases outside the gene matches: 6. CDR3 coding DNA: TGTGCCAGCAGTGGACAGGGGGATAGCGACGAGCAGTACTTC. This gives the protein CASSGQGDSDEQYF.

On this clonotype itself: It is likely a read error, because the conserved phenylalanine at the end of the CDR3 is missing. The J gene is TRBJ1-1, the V gene TRBV15, with D uncertain. The germline V and J ends were trimmed by 1 base and 6 bases, with 9 bases remaining between them. Per the germline V gene, CDR1 is LNHNV and CDR2 is YYDKDF (reference sequence). The CDR3 sequence is 13 residues long. The CDR3 nucleotides are TGTGCCACCAGCAGAGGGAGGGCAGCTGAAGCTTTCCTT. This codes for CATSRGRAAEAFL.

This clonotype was counted a few times. V usage is TRBV4-1 and J usage is TRBJ2-7, with 11 positions matching TRBD1. The CDR3 sequence is 15 residues long. The trim removed 4 bases at V and 4 bases at J, leaving 6 bases unmatched. Looked up from germline, CDR1 is MGHRA and CDR2 is YSYEKL. CDR3: CASSPGTGGNYEQYF. CDR3 coding DNA: TGCGCCAGCAGCCCCGGGACAGGGGGAAATTACGAGCAGTACTTC.

There are many counts of this clonotype. The V and J genes are TRBV12-3 or TRBV12-4 and TRBJ2-7, with 13 bases that match TRBD2. This CDR3 contains 17 residues. The junction had 10 bases not matched to a gene; V was cut back by 3 bases and J by 5 bases. CDR3 amino acids: CASSFRLAGGPPNEQYF. The CDR3, as DNA: TGTGCCAGCAGTTTTCGACTAGCGGGAGGACCTCCCAACGAGCAGTACTTC.

This clonotype was picked up many times. The rearrangement uses TRBV19 and TRBJ1-1, with D possibly TRBD1 on 5 matching bases. The V end was cut by 6 bases, the J end by 1 base, with 12 bases between. The CDR3 has 14 amino acids. Germline values: CDR1 LNHDA, CDR2 SQIVND (reference sequence). CDR3 protein: CASRRGVSNTEAFF. The DNA for the CDR3 is TGTGCCAGTAGACGGGGCGTCTCGAACACTGAAGCTTTCTTT.

The chain couples TRBV7-8 to TRBJ1-3, with D unresolved. The CDR3 runs 14 residues. Germline CDR1 reads SGHVS; CDR2 reads FQNEAQ. The ends were cut back, 1 base at V and 4 bases at J, with 8 bases in the middle. CDR3 coding DNA: TGTGCCAGCAGCTTAGTGGGTGGGGGAAACACCATATATTTT. It yields the protein CASSLVGGGNTIYF.

The sample holds a few counts of this clonotype. The chain couples TRBV4-2 to TRBJ2-2, with D tentatively TRBD2 (6 bases). CDR1 is LGHNA and CDR2 is YNFKEQ in the germline V gene. V gave up 1 base and J gave up 0 bases, with 9 bases separating them. CDR3 length: 16 residues. The CDR3 DNA follows: TGTGCCAGCAGCCAAGCGACTAGTGCGAACACCGGGGAGCTGTTTTTT. This translates into CASSQATSANTGELFF.

The rearrangement links TRBV3-1 to TRBJ1-1, with D possibly TRBD1 on 5 matching bases. V was trimmed by 4 bases and J by 5 bases, leaving 14 bases between them. The CDR3 runs 14 residues. Germline CDR1 and CDR2: LGHDT and YNNKEL (reference sequence). Here the CDR3 DNA reads TGTGCCAGCAGCCCGGGACTCCTTTGGACTGAAGCTTTCTTT. Protein product: CASSPGLLWTEAFF.

The chain recombines TRBV6-1 with TRBJ2-5; 10 bases agree with TRBD1. CDR1 is MNHNS and CDR2 is SASEGT in the germline V gene. CDR3 length equals 16 residues. V lost 5 bases and J lost 1; bases outside the gene matches: 7. CDR3 in amino acids: CASSTTGQGVQETQYF. CDR3 in DNA: TGTGCCAGCAGTACCACAGGACAGGGGGTCCAAGAGACCCAGTACTTC.

Only a few counts were recorded for this clonotype. V is TRBV9 and J is TRBJ2-3; D call uncertain. Germline V gives CDR1 SGDLS, CDR2 YYNGEE. Trimming left V 1 base short and J 0 bases short, with 9 bases between. The CDR3 contains 15 residues. The DNA of the CDR3 is TGTGCCAGCAGCGTACAACCGTCGAGCACAGATACGCAGTATTTT. Residues: CASSVQPSSTDTQYF.

V is TRBV4-1 and J is TRBJ2-1; a possible D gene is TRBD2 (5 bases). The CDR3 is 21 amino acids. V was clipped by 0 bases and J by 4 bases, with 28 bases between them. Germline CDR1 and CDR2: MGHRA and YSYEKL. CDR3 sequence: CASSQDRAFSRGLDLYNEQFF. CDR3 nucleotide sequence: TGCGCCAGCAGCCAAGATAGGGCGTTTTCTCGTGGACTGGATCTATACAATGAGCAGTTCTTC.

This sequence joins TRBV5-1 and TRBJ2-5; D unclear. Germline values: CDR1 SGHRS, CDR2 YFSETQ. Deletions cut 4 bases from V and 5 bases from J, with 12 bases between. The CDR3 is 13 amino acids. CDR3 in amino acids: CASSQGPRETQYF. The CDR3 DNA reads as TGCGCCAGCAGCCAAGGTCCGCGGGAGACCCAGTACTTC.

The chain couples TRBV5-1 to TRBJ2-7, with a weak D call TRBD2 (5 bases). Trimming took off 0 bases at V and 7 bases at J, with 20 bases between the two ends. CDR1 and CDR2 from the germline V gene are SGHRS and YFSETQ. The CDR3 loop spans 16 amino acids. CDR3 nucleotide sequence: TGCGCCAGCAGCTTGGGGTCGGAAGGCGGTCCGGGGGAGCAGTACTTC. Protein: CASSLGSEGGPGEQYF.